This TCR beta chain emerged from a study of T cells of healthy individuals. Worth noting for this clonotype: Given a much more abundant clone one base away, this may be a read error.

MiXCR was run by TCRdb on the 5' RACE reads, yielding one entry per CDR3 protein. The profile shows fewer than 70,000 distinct CDR3 sequences, roughly 15% of them singletons. The CDR3 consists of 12 residues. Germline values: CDR1 LGHNT, CDR2 FRNRAP. The receptor was derived from a human donor in good health. This sequence joins TRBV12-5 and TRBJ1-2, with a weak D call TRBD1 (6 bases). The CDR3 protein is CASGLGGSGYNF. The CDR3 DNA reads as TGTGCTAGTGGTTTAGGGGGTAGTGGCTACAACTTC.